The rows below give T cell receptor beta chains drawn from one sample of a study of T-cell reconstitution after alpha-beta-depleted transplantation in children. MiXCR, applied by TCRdb to the PCR reads, yields one record per CDR3 protein. The sample records approximately 6,300 distinct CDR3 sequences, less than 20% being singletons. This sample comprised PBMCs, mostly from graft donor cells, obtained 180 days after TCRalphabeta/CD19-depleted stem cell transplant. These receptors were collected from a patient aged 2-10 years who had a stem cell transplant for inherited bone marrow failure, so the T cells may come from the graft donor. Both conserved end residues are part of each CDR3. Fields, in order: J gene, V gene, D gene, clone size, CDR3 protein, CDR3 DNA. D genes are given only for firm matches. Only part of the rows carry a size: once, few, many, or a class if the clone is expanded.

>TRBJ2-3|TRBV4-3|TRBD2|many
CASSQEMGLAGGVTQYF
TGCGCCAGCAGCCAAGAGATGGGACTAGCGGGAGGTGTTACGCAGTATTTT
>TRBJ1-2|TRBV7-2|-|-
CASSWGVDGYTF
TGTGCCAGCAGCTGGGGTGTTGATGGCTACACCTTC
>TRBJ2-3|TRBV24-1|-|-
CATSDPGRRTDTQYF
TGTGCCACCAGTGATCCCGGGAGAAGGACAGATACGCAGTATTTT
>TRBJ2-3|TRBV4-3|TRBD2|many
CASSQVAGGGTDTQYF
TGCGCCAGCAGCCAAGTAGCGGGAGGGGGAACAGATACGCAGTATTTT
>TRBJ1-2|TRBV7-9|-|many
CASSLSEGGYTF
TGTGCCAGCAGCTTATCCGAGGGTGGCTACACCTTC
>TRBJ1-4|TRBV28|TRBD1|many
CASSFQGASTNEKLFF
TGTGCCAGCAGTTTCCAGGGGGCCTCAACTAATGAAAAACTGTTTTTT
>TRBJ2-7|TRBV5-1|-|many
CASSPLPGQMGYEQYF
TGCGCCAGCAGCCCTTTGCCGGGACAAATGGGTTACGAGCAGTACTTC
>TRBJ1-2|TRBV12-3/TRBV12-4|TRBD1|many
CASSLRQGTNYGYTF
TGTGCCAGCAGTTTAAGACAGGGGACTAACTATGGCTACACCTTC
>TRBJ2-2|TRBV5-1|TRBD1|many
CASSSGTVNTGELFF
TGCGCCAGCAGCTCCGGGACAGTGAACACCGGGGAGCTGTTTTTT
>TRBJ2-7|TRBV11-2|-|many
CASSFAYEQYF
TGTGCCAGCAGCTTTGCCTACGAGCAGTACTTC
>TRBJ2-5|TRBV28|-|many
CASRLQGSETQYF
TGTGCCAGCAGACTACAGGGCAGCGAGACCCAGTACTTC
>TRBJ2-5|TRBV20-1|-|many
CSARSGVAQETQYF
TGCAGTGCTAGATCAGGGGTTGCTCAAGAGACCCAGTACTTC
>TRBJ1-1|TRBV6-2/TRBV6-3|TRBD1|many
CASRETGYGTEAFF
TGTGCCAGCAGGGAGACAGGGTATGGCACTGAAGCTTTCTTT
>TRBJ2-7|TRBV6-1|TRBD1|many
CASHQGANSYEQYF
TGTGCCAGCCACCAGGGGGCAAACTCCTACGAGCAGTACTTC
>TRBJ2-5|TRBV7-4|TRBD2|-
CTSSRGGEETQYF
TGTACCAGCAGCCGGGGGGGGGAAGAGACCCAGTACTTC
>TRBJ1-2|TRBV1|-|few
CTSSHEVHSDGYTF
TGCACCAGCAGCCATGAGGTCCACTCGGATGGCTACACCTTC
>TRBJ2-1|TRBV4-3|-|many
CASSHRPQTFYNEQFF
TGCGCCAGCAGCCACCGCCCCCAGACGTTCTACAATGAGCAGTTCTTC
>TRBJ1-1|TRBV12-3/TRBV12-4|-|many
CASTTSGANTEAFF
TGTGCCAGCACGACATCAGGGGCGAACACTGAAGCTTTCTTT
>TRBJ2-5|TRBV10-1|TRBD1|many
CASRRDRGETQYF
TGCGCCAGCAGAAGGGACAGGGGTGAGACCCAGTACTTC
>TRBJ2-3|TRBV9|-|many
CASSPRAYTDTQYF
TGTGCCAGCAGCCCCCGGGCCTACACAGATACGCAGTATTTT
>TRBJ2-5|TRBV20-1|-|many
CSFHPSQETQYF
TGCAGCTTTCACCCTAGCCAAGAGACCCAGTACTTC
>TRBJ1-4|TRBV20-1|TRBD1|many
CSLQGAGGEKLFF
TGCAGTCTCCAGGGGGCGGGGGGGGAAAAACTGTTTTTT
>TRBJ2-7|TRBV4-3|-|many
CASSQDLGGSSYEQYF
TGCGCCAGCAGCCAAGATCTTGGAGGGAGCTCCTACGAGCAGTACTTC
>TRBJ2-7|TRBV7-8|TRBD2|many
CASSLAAGDAYEQYF
TGTGCCAGCAGCTTAGCAGCGGGAGACGCCTACGAGCAGTACTTC
>TRBJ1-6|TRBV7-8|-|many
CASSWGARAPSNSPLHF
TGTGCCAGCAGCTGGGGGGCCAGGGCCCCATCTAATTCACCCCTCCACTTT